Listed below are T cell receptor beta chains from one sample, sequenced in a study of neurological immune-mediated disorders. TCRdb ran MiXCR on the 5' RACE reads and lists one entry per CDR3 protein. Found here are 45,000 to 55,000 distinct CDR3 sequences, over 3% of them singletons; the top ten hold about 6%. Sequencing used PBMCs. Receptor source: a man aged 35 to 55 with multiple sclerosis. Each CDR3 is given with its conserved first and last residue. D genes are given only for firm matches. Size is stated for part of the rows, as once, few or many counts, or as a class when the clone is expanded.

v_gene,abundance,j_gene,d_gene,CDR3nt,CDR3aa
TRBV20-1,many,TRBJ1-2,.,TGCAGTGTTCTAGACTCTGGGTATGGCTACACCTTC,CSVLDSGYGYTF
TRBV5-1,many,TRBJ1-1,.,TGCGCCAGCAGCTTGGCTCCAGGGGACACTGAAGCTTTCTTT,CASSLAPGDTEAFF
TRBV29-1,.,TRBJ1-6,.,TGCAGCGTTGAACTGGCATTCGGGAATTCACCCCTCAACTTT,CSVELAFGNSPLNF
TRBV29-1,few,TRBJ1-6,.,TGCAGCGTCGCCCTGCAGAGCTCTGATTCACCCCTCAACTTT,CSVALQSSDSPLNF
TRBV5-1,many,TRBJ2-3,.,TGCGCCAGCAGCTTGGACACGGGAAGAGGAGGAGATACGCAGTATTTT,CASSLDTGRGGDTQYF
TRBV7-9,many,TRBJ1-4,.,TGTGCCAGCAGCCCAGTGGGGGTCGTCGGGGAAAAACTGTTTTTT,CASSPVGVVGEKLFF
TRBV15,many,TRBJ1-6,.,TGTGCCACCAGCAGAGAGAAGGGGAATTCACCCCTCAACTTT,CATSREKGNSPLNF
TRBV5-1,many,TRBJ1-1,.,TGCGCCAGCAGCCCCGGGGCGAACACTGAAGCTTTCTTT,CASSPGANTEAFF
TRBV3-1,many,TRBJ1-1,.,TGTGCCAGCAGCCAAGGCGCAGGGCCGCGGTCTGAAGCTTTCTTT,CASSQGAGPRSEAFF
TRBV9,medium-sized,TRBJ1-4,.,TGTGCCAGCAGCTCGAGGGGCGCAACTAATGAAAAACTGTTTTTT,CASSSRGATNEKLFF
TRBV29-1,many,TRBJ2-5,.,TGCAGCGTTGAAAGGTCGAGGCGGGAGACCCAGTACTTC,CSVERSRRETQYF
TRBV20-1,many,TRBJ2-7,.,TGCAGTGCTAGAGATCTTCGGGACTCATTCGCCGAGCAGTACTTC,CSARDLRDSFAEQYF
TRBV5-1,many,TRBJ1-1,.,TGCGCCAGCCTGGTTGAAGGTGGCACTGAAGCTTTCTTT,CASLVEGGTEAFF
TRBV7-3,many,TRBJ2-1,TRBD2,TGTGCCAGCAGCTTAACCCTAGCGGGGACCAATGAGCAGTTCTTC,CASSLTLAGTNEQFF
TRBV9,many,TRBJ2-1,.,TGTGCCAGCAGCGTAGAAGTTTATGCGGATGAGCAGTTCTTC,CASSVEVYADEQFF
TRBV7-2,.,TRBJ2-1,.,TGTGCCAGCAGCTCGGGGGAAAATGAGCAGTTCTTC,CASSSGENEQFF
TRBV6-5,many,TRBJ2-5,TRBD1,TGTGCCAGCAGTTACTTGGGACAGGGGGCTGGGGAGACCCAGTACTTC,CASSYLGQGAGETQYF